This T cell receptor beta chain appears in the sequencing data of a study of human T cells and chemical hapten exposure. Whole-study results and caveats: Expanded TCRs created a significantly greater count of big CDR3 similarity clusters than controls did.

This clonotype was found many times. What it binds is unknown. The time point denotes: pre-sensitization, week 0. As to treatment: therapeutic diphenylcyclopropenone sensitization with weekly scalp DPC. Those who donated were patients with alopecia, 18 to 70 years of age, and suitable for DPC. From germline, CDR1 is SGHKS and CDR2 YYEKEE (reference sequence). This CDR3 region has 15 residues. Trimming left V 3 bases short and J 0 bases short, with 11 bases between. TCRdb reanalysed the RACE reads using MiXCR and keeps one entry per CDR3 protein. Here the sample spans over 300,000 distinct CDR3 sequences, less than 6.5% being singletons.

The sequenced sample was whole blood, obtained in connection with sensitization to the hapten diphenylcyclopropenone (DPC). V usage is TRBV5-5 and J usage is TRBJ2-3, with no clear D. The receptor's source is a woman in her forties or fifties with alopecia areata. Some clones in this sample may be carry-over from other donors' samples. The CDR3 bases are TGTGCCAGCAGCTCGTATATGGGGAGCACAGATACGCAGTATTTT. Translation: CASSSYMGSTDTQYF. Complete variable domain (other parts from reference TRBV5-5 and TRBJ2-3): DAGVTQSPTHLIKTRGQQVTLRCSPISGHKSVSWYQQVLGQGPQFIFQYYEKEERGRGNFPDRFSARQFPNYSSELNVNALLLGDSALYLCASSSYMGSTDTQYFGPGTRLTVL.